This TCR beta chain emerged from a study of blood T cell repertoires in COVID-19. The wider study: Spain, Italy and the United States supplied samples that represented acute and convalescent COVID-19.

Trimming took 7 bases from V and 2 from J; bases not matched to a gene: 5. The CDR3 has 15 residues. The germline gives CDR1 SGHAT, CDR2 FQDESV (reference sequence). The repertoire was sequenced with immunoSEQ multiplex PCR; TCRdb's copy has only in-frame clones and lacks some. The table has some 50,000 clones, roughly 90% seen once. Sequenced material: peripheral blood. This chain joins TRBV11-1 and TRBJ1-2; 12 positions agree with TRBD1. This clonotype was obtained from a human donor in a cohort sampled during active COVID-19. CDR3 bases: TGTGCCAGCACACCGGGACAGGGGGCGAACTATGGCTACACCTTC. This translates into CASTPGQGANYGYTF.